These T cell receptor beta chains were read from a single sample in a study of T cell responses to AZD1222 COVID-19 vaccine. TCRdb keeps only in-frame clones here, not all; method: immunoSEQ multiplex PCR. The table lists approximately 85,000 clones, 70% to 90% of them singletons, with roughly 7.5% in the top ten. The sample in question was peripheral blood, obtained on day 0 of AZD1222 vaccination. The source is an adult in good health. The CDR3 runs from the conserved cysteine through the conserved F or W. D genes are given only for firm matches. Some rows mark clone size as missing; the rest say once, few, many or name a class of expanded clone.

>TRBD1|TRBJ2-2|-|TRBV6-5
CAGSRGLDTGELFF
TGTGCCGGTAGCAGGGGGTTGGACACCGGGGAGCTGTTTTTT
>-|TRBJ1-5|-|TRBV19
CASSIEGSVRNQPQHF
TGTGCCAGTAGTATAGAAGGGTCGGTTCGCAATCAGCCCCAGCATTTT
>TRBD1|TRBJ1-3|-|TRBV25-1
CASSESRGRDTIYF
TGTGCCAGCAGTGAATCTAGGGGGCGGGACACCATATATTTT
>-|TRBJ1-5|-|TRBV30
CAWSSQANQPQHF
TGTGCCTGGAGTAGCCAGGCCAATCAGCCCCAGCATTTT
>TRBD1|TRBJ1-2|-|TRBV14
CASSRFDRGGGYTF
TGTGCCAGCAGCCGGTTCGACAGGGGAGGTGGCTACACCTTC
>TRBD1|TRBJ1-5|-|TRBV7-2
CASSHGTGSQPQHF
TGTGCCAGCAGCCATGGGACAGGGAGTCAGCCCCAGCATTTT
>-|TRBJ1-6|-|TRBV19
CASTDPGGSPLHF
TGTGCCAGCACGGATCCGGGCGGTTCACCCCTCCACTTT
>-|TRBJ1-1|-|TRBV19
CASSTTWATNTEAFF
TGTGCCAGTAGTACAACCTGGGCCACTAACACTGAAGCTTTCTTT
>TRBD1|TRBJ1-1|-|TRBV7-9
CASSGGKGQGNTEAFF
TGTGCCAGCAGCGGGGGAAAGGGACAGGGGAACACTGAAGCTTTCTTT
>-|TRBJ2-5|-|TRBV3-1/TRBV3-2
CASSQLGPSQYF
TGTGCCAGCAGCCAATTGGGGCCGTCCCAGTACTTC
>-|TRBJ2-3|-|TRBV28
CASAGPASTDTQYF
TGTGCCAGCGCTGGTCCAGCTAGCACAGATACGCAGTATTTT
>-|TRBJ1-2|once|TRBV20-1
CSASIPYGYTF
TGCAGTGCTAGTATCCCCTATGGCTACACCTTC
>-|TRBJ1-2|once|TRBV5-6
CASSPLSLGRDQNYGYTF
TGTGCCAGCAGCCCCCTCTCATTGGGCAGGGACCAAAACTATGGCTACACCTTC
>-|TRBJ1-1|-|TRBV5-1
CASSLSWNTEAFF
TGCGCCAGCAGCTTATCCTGGAACACTGAAGCTTTCTTT
>-|TRBJ1-1|-|TRBV27
CASSSPMMNTEAFF
TGTGCCAGCAGTTCCCCGATGATGAACACTGAAGCTTTCTTT
>-|TRBJ2-7|once|TRBV4-1
CASSQDGGNIYEQYF
TGCGCCAGCAGCCAAGACGGCGGGAATATCTACGAGCAGTACTTC
>TRBD2|TRBJ2-5|-|TRBV7-9
CASSPLAGVSETQYF
TGTGCCAGCAGCCCTCTAGCGGGAGTATCTGAGACCCAGTACTTC
>-|TRBJ2-1|-|TRBV11-3
CASSEVHNEQFF
TGTGCCAGCAGCGAGGTGCACAATGAGCAGTTCTTC
>TRBD2|TRBJ2-2|-|TRBV7-2
CASSTRTSGGARGGELFF
TGTGCCAGCAGCACCCGAACTAGCGGGGGGGCCCGGGGCGGGGAGCTGTTTTTT
>TRBD2|TRBJ2-7|-|TRBV19
CASSILAGVGSYEQYF
TGTGCCAGTAGTATCCTAGCGGGAGTAGGATCCTACGAGCAGTACTTC
>TRBD1|TRBJ2-2|-|TRBV14
CASSQDGGQGRYTGELFF
TGTGCCAGCAGCCAAGATGGGGGACAGGGACGGTACACCGGGGAGCTGTTTTTT
>TRBD2|TRBJ2-1|once|TRBV19
CASSIGSGNYNEQFF
TGTGCCAGTAGTATAGGTAGCGGGAACTACAATGAGCAGTTCTTC
>-|TRBJ2-7|-|TRBV6-5
CASSYGPGSPYEQYF
TGTGCCAGCAGTTATGGGCCCGGGTCCCCCTACGAGCAGTACTTC
>-|TRBJ2-7|-|TRBV27
CASSLRGGHEQYF
TGTGCCAGCAGTTTAAGGGGGGGCCACGAGCAGTACTTC
>-|TRBJ1-4|-|TRBV7-2
CASSPHGYDATNEKLFF
TGTGCCAGCAGCCCCCATGGATACGATGCAACTAATGAAAAACTGTTTTTT
>TRBD1|TRBJ2-1|-|TRBV9
CASSVVGTGRYNEQFF
TGTGCCAGCAGCGTAGTAGGGACAGGACGCTACAATGAGCAGTTCTTC
>-|TRBJ1-3|-|TRBV6-5
CASGPGRARGNTIYF
TGTGCCAGCGGCCCGGGACGGGCGCGTGGAAACACCATATATTTT
>-|TRBJ1-2|-|TRBV19
CATQGFYGYTF
TGTGCCACCCAAGGCTTCTATGGCTACACCTTC
>-|TRBJ1-2|-|TRBV6-4
CASPPRQLRYGYTF
TGTGCCAGCCCTCCCCGACAACTTAGATATGGCTACACCTTC
>-|TRBJ1-6|once|TRBV7-8
CASSLLGGSGSPLHF
TGTGCCAGCAGCTTACTTGGGGGTAGTGGGTCACCCCTCCACTTT
>-|TRBJ2-7|-|TRBV9
CASSRAAGSSYEQYF
TGTGCCAGCAGCAGGGCGGCGGGAAGCTCCTACGAGCAGTACTTC
>-|TRBJ1-1|-|TRBV5-6
CASSLVTEAFF
TGTGCCAGCAGCTTGGTCACTGAAGCTTTCTTT
>-|TRBJ2-7|once|TRBV27
CASSFSPQAPTYEQYF
TGTGCCAGCAGTTTTAGCCCCCAGGCCCCCACCTACGAGCAGTACTTC
>-|TRBJ1-1|-|TRBV9
CASSPTTPAEAFF
TGTGCCAGCAGCCCTACCACACCGGCTGAAGCTTTCTTT
>-|TRBJ2-7|-|TRBV19
CASREEPYEQYF
TGTGCCAGTAGGGAGGAGCCCTACGAGCAGTACTTC
>-|TRBJ1-3|-|TRBV6-5
CASISGISGNTIYF
TGTGCCAGCATCTCGGGGATCTCTGGAAACACCATATATTTT
>TRBD2|TRBJ2-2|-|TRBV10-3
CAISGLAGGETGELFF
TGTGCCATCAGTGGTCTAGCGGGGGGCGAAACCGGGGAGCTGTTTTTT
>-|TRBJ2-5|-|TRBV28
CASSSISATGKETQYF
TGTGCCAGCAGTTCTATATCTGCAACAGGAAAAGAGACCCAGTACTTC
>TRBD1|TRBJ1-6|-|TRBV5-1
CASSPLAGGGNSPLHF
TGCGCCAGCAGCCCCCTGGCAGGGGGAGGTAATTCACCCCTCCACTTT
>-|TRBJ1-2|-|TRBV6-5
CASRRDGGYGYTF
TGTGCCAGCAGGCGGGACGGTGGCTATGGCTACACCTTC
>TRBD1|TRBJ1-2|-|TRBV5-5
CASSLGGQGTLYGYTF
TGTGCCAGCAGCTTGGGTGGACAGGGGACCCTCTATGGCTACACCTTC
>TRBD1|TRBJ2-7|-|TRBV19
CASSPRDRVLAYEQYF
TGTGCCAGTAGCCCACGGGACAGGGTTTTGGCCTACGAGCAGTACTTC
>-|TRBJ1-1|-|TRBV6-1
CASSEGGGTGNTEAFF
TGTGCCAGCAGTGAAGGCGGGGGCACAGGGAACACTGAAGCTTTCTTT
>-|TRBJ2-2|-|TRBV6-4
CASRYDRFWTGELFF
TGTGCCAGCAGATACGACAGGTTTTGGACCGGGGAGCTGTTTTTT
>TRBD2|TRBJ2-6|-|TRBV7-3
CASSPSGLAGGFNSGANVLTF
TGTGCCAGCAGCCCCTCAGGACTAGCGGGGGGATTCAACTCTGGGGCCAACGTCCTGACTTTC
>-|TRBJ2-7|once|TRBV29-1
CSVHNGGPQLSEQYF
TGCAGCGTTCACAACGGGGGTCCCCAGCTGAGCGAGCAGTACTTC
>-|TRBJ2-3|-|TRBV14
CASSQEMASVGGGQYF
TGTGCCAGCAGCCAAGAAATGGCTAGCGTTGGAGGGGGGCAGTATTTT
>TRBD1|TRBJ2-3|few|TRBV6-2/TRBV6-3
CASSYAPAGGRTDTQYF
TGTGCCAGCAGTTATGCCCCGGCAGGGGGAAGGACAGATACGCAGTATTTT
>-|TRBJ1-2|once|TRBV28
CASSSLPGGYTF
TGTGCCAGCAGTTCTCTACCGGGGGGCTACACCTTC
>-|TRBJ1-2|-|TRBV3-1/TRBV3-2
CASSIQGREGYTF
TGTGCCAGCAGCATACAGGGTAGGGAGGGCTACACCTTC
>TRBD1|TRBJ1-1|-|TRBV24-1
CATRQGTEAFF
TGTGCCACCCGACAGGGGACTGAAGCTTTCTTT
>TRBD1|TRBJ1-2|-|TRBV24-1
CATSGDRVNYGYTF
TGTGCCACCAGTGGAGACAGGGTTAACTATGGCTACACCTTC
>-|TRBJ1-1|few|TRBV27
CASKDSRTEAFF
TGTGCCAGCAAGGACAGTCGCACTGAAGCTTTCTTT
>-|TRBJ1-5|-|TRBV7-2
CASSLSPGLQHF
TGTGCCAGCAGCCTAAGCCCGGGACTCCAGCATTTT
>-|TRBJ1-2|-|TRBV19
CASSPEGQGYTF
TGTGCCAGTAGTCCCGAAGGGCAAGGCTACACCTTC
>-|TRBJ2-3|-|TRBV18
CASSRDATGDTQYF
TGTGCCAGCTCACGGGACGCCACAGGGGATACGCAGTATTTT
>-|TRBJ2-3|-|TRBV6-1
CASSEGGDTQYF
TGTGCCAGCAGTGAAGGGGGGGATACGCAGTATTTT
>-|TRBJ1-4|once|TRBV2
CASKGAGEKLFF
TGTGCCAGCAAAGGCGCCGGCGAAAAACTGTTTTTT
>TRBD2|TRBJ2-3|-|TRBV4-2
CASSQELTLAGGSDTQYF
TGTGCCAGCAGCCAAGAGCTCACTTTAGCGGGAGGGTCAGATACGCAGTATTTT
>-|TRBJ2-7|-|TRBV19
CASSHRGPAYEQYF
TGTGCCAGTAGCCACCGGGGCCCGGCCTACGAGCAGTACTTC